These 29 T cell receptor beta chains originate from one sample sequenced in a study of shared clonotypes between healthy human individuals. Here immunoSEQ multiplex PCR was the method, and the copy in TCRdb shows in-frame clones only, minus some. The table has under 2.5 million clones, 80% to 95% seen once. The sequencing sample was made of naive CD4+ T cells from PBMCs. Subset specified: CD45RA+ positively selected. Receptors were obtained from a man between 18 and 35 years old in good health. Some clones in this sample may be carry-over from other donors' samples.

In regard to this clone: Different DNA sequences within this sample yield the same CDR3. The chain employs TRBV5-4 and TRBJ2-2; perhaps TRBD1 as D (5 bases). The CDR3 runs to 14 residues. Trimming shortened V by 1 base and J by 4 bases, and 8 bases separated the two germline ends. The germline gives CDR1 SGHNT, CDR2 YYREEE (reference sequence). The CDR3, as DNA: TGTGCCAGCAGCTTGACAGGCTCCACCGGGGAGCTGTTTTTT. Translation: CASSLTGSTGELFF. Full variable domain (remainder filled in from reference TRBV5-4 and TRBJ2-2): ETGVTQSPTHLIKTRGQQVTLRCSSQSGHNTVSWYQQALGQGPQFIFQYYREEENGRGNFPPRFSGLQFPNYSSELNVNALELDDSALYLCASSLTGSTGELFFGEGSRLTVL.

This rearrangement joins TRBV11-2 to TRBJ1-5; the D gene is possibly TRBD1 (6 bases). Germline V gene lookup returns CDR1 SGHAT and CDR2 FQNNGV. This CDR3 is 15 amino acids long. V shed 4 bases and J shed 3 bases, with 13 bases lying between them. The CDR3 loop is CASSWGLGDNQPQHF. The CDR3 DNA sequence: TGTGCCAGCAGCTGGGGGCTGGGGGACAATCAGCCCCAGCATTTT.

This clone showed up just once. V gene TRBV9 combines with J gene TRBJ2-2; D is perhaps TRBD1 (6 bases). The germline CDR1 and CDR2 sequences are SGDLS and YYNGEE. Trimming cost V 5 bases and J 4 bases, with 15 bases left between them. The CDR3 consists of 15 residues. The CDR3 coding sequence is TGTGCCAGCAGTCACCGGGACACCGTCACCGGGGAGCTGTTTTTT. This gives the protein CASSHRDTVTGELFF.

The chain employs TRBV19 and TRBJ1-2; a possible D gene is TRBD1 (5 bases). The V end lost 7 bases, the J end lost 4 bases, and 19 bases lay between the germline ends. The CDR3 has 15 residues. Per the germline V gene, CDR1 is LNHDA and CDR2 is SQIVND (reference sequence). CDR3 bases: TGTGCCAGTAATGTTCCGGGGGAATTTGTCTATGGCTACACCTTC. It yields the protein CASNVPGEFVYGYTF.

V gene TRBV6-5 combines with J gene TRBJ2-3; no definite D call. Trimming cost V 7 bases and J 3 bases, with 8 bases left between them. CDR1 MNHEY and CDR2 SVGAGI come from the germline V gene. The CDR3 is 12 amino acids. The CDR3 DNA is TGTGCCAGCAAAAGTGGGACAGATACGCAGTATTTT. Its protein product is CASKSGTDTQYF.

The J gene is TRBJ1-4, the V gene TRBV28; the D gene is possibly TRBD1 (5 bases). Trimming pared 2 bases from V and 6 bases from J, leaving 13 bases between. The CDR3 covers 15 residues. CDR1 MDHEN and CDR2 SYDVKM come from the germline V gene. For the CDR3, the DNA is TGTGCCAGCAGTTTAGGCGGCAGGGTAGATGAAAAACTGTTTTTT. Residues: CASSLGGRVDEKLFF.

The chain links TRBV13 to TRBJ2-1; the match to TRBD2 covers 11 bases. Germline CDR1 is PRHDT and CDR2 is FYEKMQ (reference sequence). V dropped 5 bases and J dropped 6; count of bases not matched to a gene: 9. There are 16 residues in the CDR3. The CDR3 protein is CASSPPTSGTRNEQFF. The CDR3 DNA reads TGTGCCAGCAGCCCCCCGACTAGCGGGACTCGCAATGAGCAGTTCTTC.

This chain joins TRBV7-9 and TRBJ2-1, with TRBD1 as a possible D gene (5 bases). Germline assignment: CDR1 SEHNR and CDR2 FQNEAQ (reference sequence). The CDR3 is made up of 17 amino acids. The ends were cut back, 4 bases at V and 0 bases at J, with 16 bases in the middle. CDR3 region: CASSYDWGRSSYNEQFF. CDR3 sequence (DNA): TGTGCCAGCAGCTACGACTGGGGCCGAAGCTCCTACAATGAGCAGTTCTTC.

As concerns this clone: Within the sample, other DNA sequences also encode this same CDR3. The CDR3 spells CASSHRGFGNTIYF. The CDR3 coding sequence is TGTGCCAGCAGCCACCGGGGTTTCGGAAACACCATATATTTT. The chain links TRBV14 to TRBJ1-3; D is undetermined. The CDR3 is 14 residues long. Deletions cut 3 bases from V and 4 bases from J, with 10 bases between. The germline V gene has CDR1 SGHDN and CDR2 FVKESK.

This clone was counted a single time. This chain links TRBV19 with TRBJ2-2; D assignment may be TRBD1 or TRBD2 (6 bases each). V lost 1 base and J 3 bases, leaving 12 bases between the germline ends. CDR3 size: 16 residues. Germline CDR1 is LNHDA and CDR2 is SQIVND (reference sequence). CDR3 in DNA: TGTGCCAGTAGTATAGTGTGGGGGGCGGACACCGGGGAGCTGTTTTTT. Residues: CASSIVWGADTGELFF. The full variable domain, its missing parts supplied by reference TRBV19 and TRBJ2-2, is DGGITQSPKYLFRKEGQNVTLSCEQNLNHDAMYWYRQDPGQGLRLIYYSQIVNDFQKGDIAEGYSVSREKKESFPLTVTSAQKNPTAFYLCASSIVWGADTGELFFGEGSRLTVL.

On this clone itself: Different DNA sequences within this sample yield the same CDR3. The chain uses TRBV18 and TRBJ2-7; a possible D gene is TRBD2 (5 bases). Per the germline V gene, CDR1 is KGHSH and CDR2 is LQKENI. The CDR3 sequence is 13 residues long. Trimming cost V 3 bases and J 3 bases, with 9 bases left between them. The CDR3 here is CASSPLGVYEQYF. CDR3 coding DNA: TGTGCCAGCTCACCCCTCGGGGTCTACGAGCAGTACTTC.

The CDR3 protein is CSGGIQETQYF. The CDR3 bases are TGCAGTGGCGGGATCCAAGAGACCCAGTACTTC. J is TRBJ2-5 and V is TRBV20-1, with D tentatively TRBD2 (6 bases). Germline V gene lookup returns CDR1 DFQATT and CDR2 SNEGSKA (reference sequence). Trimming removed 7 bases from V and 1 base from J, with 7 bases in between. The CDR3 extends over 11 amino acids.

The chain joins TRBV5-1 to TRBJ2-3, with 8 bases identical to TRBD1. CDR1 SGHRS and CDR2 YFSETQ come from the germline V gene. The CDR3 totals 17 residues. V dropped 1 base and J dropped 2; count of bases not matched to a gene: 9. Here the CDR3 reads CASSLSQGAGITDTQYF. In DNA, the CDR3 is TGCGCCAGCAGCTTGAGTCAGGGGGCTGGGATCACAGATACGCAGTATTTT.

The CDR3 DNA sequence: TGTGCCAGCAGTTTTCACGGGGAGAGCTATGGCTACACCTTC. Amino acid sequence: CASSFHGESYGYTF. The chain links TRBV27 to TRBJ1-2; D is unclear. This CDR3 comprises 14 residues. V shed 3 bases and J shed 4 bases, with 12 bases lying between them. CDR1 is MNHEY and CDR2 is SMNVEV in the germline V gene (reference sequence).

The rearrangement uses TRBV7-9 and TRBJ2-1; weak D call: TRBD1 (5 bases). The CDR3 runs 18 residues. Germline V lookup: CDR1 SEHNR, CDR2 FQNEAQ (reference sequence). The V end was cut by 5 bases, the J end by 10 bases, with 30 bases between. CDR3 nucleotide sequence: TGTGCCAGCAGCCGGACAACCCCTACACAGCACAATGATTTAGAGCAGTTCTTC. Translation: CASSRTTPTQHNDLEQFF.

The CDR3: CASSGLGTGVENTQYF. In DNA, the CDR3 is TGTGCCAGCAGCGGCCTCGGGACAGGGGTTGAAAATACGCAGTATTTT. The V gene is TRBV2, the J gene TRBJ2-3; 10 bases fit TRBD1. CDR3 length: 16 amino acids. In germline, CDR1 is SNHLY, CDR2 FYNNEI. V trimming: 6 bases; J trimming: 7 bases; junction bases outside the gene matches: 13.

This clone was seen only once. The J gene is TRBJ2-6, the V gene TRBV30, with a possible D match to TRBD2 (6 bases). Trimming pared 1 base from V and 2 bases from J, leaving 6 bases between. This CDR3 comprises 14 residues. Germline V gene sequence: CDR1 GTSNPN, CDR2 SVGIG (reference sequence). This chain's CDR3 is CAWSAGAGANVLTF. The CDR3 DNA sequence: TGTGCCTGGAGTGCGGGGGCTGGGGCCAACGTCCTGACTTTC.

Comments on this clone: Other DNA sequences from this sample encode an identical CDR3 as well. In nucleotides, the CDR3 is TGTGCCAGCAGCGCTGACAGTCTCAATCAGCCCCAGCATTTT. Translating it yields CASSADSLNQPQHF. V is TRBV9 and J is TRBJ1-5; a weak D match, TRBD1 (5 bases). From germline, CDR1 is SGDLS and CDR2 YYNGEE. Trimming removed 3 bases at V and 3 bases at J, with 10 bases between. The CDR3 is 14 residues long.

The genes are TRBV6-5 and TRBJ1-5; D is unresolved. Trimming removed 6 bases at V and 7 bases at J, with 16 bases between. Per the germline V gene, CDR1 is MNHEY and CDR2 is SVGAGI. CDR3 length equals 14 residues. The CDR3 is CASRPAERVQPQHF. DNA for the CDR3: TGTGCCAGCAGGCCCGCTGAGCGGGTGCAGCCCCAGCATTTT.

This clone appeared a single time. The CDR3 spells CSVGNGGGYTF. In DNA form, the CDR3 reads TGCAGCGTTGGAAACGGTGGCGGCTACACCTTC. The chain recombines TRBV29-1 with TRBJ1-2; D is undetermined. Germline V gives CDR1 SQVTM, CDR2 ANQGSEA. The CDR3 consists of 11 residues. Deletions cut 4 bases from V and 8 bases from J, with 11 bases between.

This rearrangement joins TRBV4-3 to TRBJ1-1; unclear D gene. V was clipped by 0 bases and J by 1 base, with 15 bases between them. From germline, CDR1 is LGHNA and CDR2 YSLEER. This CDR3 region has 17 residues. The CDR3 reads CASSQDLRRGWNTEAFF. In nucleotides, the CDR3 is TGCGCCAGCAGCCAAGATCTCCGGCGGGGTTGGAACACTGAAGCTTTCTTT.

A remark on this clone: Other DNA sequences from this sample encode an identical CDR3 as well. V is TRBV5-1 and J is TRBJ2-1; no reliable D call. Germline V gene sequence: CDR1 SGHRS, CDR2 YFSETQ. V was cut by 0 bases and J by 8 bases, with 6 bases left in between. The CDR3 has 12 amino acids. CDR3 sequence: CASSLAGYEQFF. DNA of the CDR3: TGCGCCAGCAGCTTGGCCGGATATGAGCAGTTCTTC.

The chain employs TRBV27 and TRBJ2-5; no definite D call. CDR3 size: 14 residues. Per germline, CDR1 MNHEY and CDR2 SMNVEV (reference sequence). Trimming stripped 8 bases from V and 4 bases from J, with 17 bases between. As DNA, the CDR3 is TGTGCCAGCCGTATAGCCCTCTTCGGAGAGACCCAGTACTTC. This sequence encodes CASRIALFGETQYF.

The J gene is TRBJ1-2, the V gene TRBV15; D uncertain. The germline V and J ends were trimmed by 3 bases and 6 bases, with 11 bases remaining between them. The CDR3 sequence is 13 residues long. CDR1 LNHNV and CDR2 YYDKDF come from the germline V gene (reference sequence). CDR3 DNA: TGTGCCACCAGCAGGGCGGTTGGTGATGGCTACACCTTC. Encoded protein: CATSRAVGDGYTF.

The table lists this clone with a count of one. This rearrangement joins TRBV28 to TRBJ2-4, with D possibly called TRBD1 or TRBD2 (5 bases each). The CDR3 is 19 residues long. V was shortened by 2 bases and J by 2 bases, with 22 bases between the two germline ends. Germline V lookup: CDR1 MDHEN, CDR2 SYDVKM. The chain's CDR3 is CASSLGKAWDPWPKNIQYF. CDR3 nucleotide sequence: TGTGCCAGCAGTTTAGGGAAGGCGTGGGACCCGTGGCCCAAAAACATTCAGTACTTC.

The V and J genes are TRBV4-1 and TRBJ2-5; D uncertain. The V gene lost 2 bases and the J gene lost 5 bases, with 12 bases spanning the gap. The length of the CDR3 is 14 residues. Germline loops: CDR1 MGHRA, CDR2 YSYEKL. CDR3: CASSQPNAGETQYF. The CDR3 nucleotides read TGCGCCAGCAGCCAACCCAATGCTGGGGAGACCCAGTACTTC.

CDR3 protein: CASSLAARTNTGELFF. CDR3 coding DNA: TGCGCCAGCAGCTTGGCCGCCAGAACGAACACCGGGGAGCTGTTTTTT. The rearrangement joins TRBV5-1 to TRBJ2-2; D not resolved. Germline loops: CDR1 SGHRS, CDR2 YFSETQ. This CDR3 has 16 residues. Trimming pared 0 bases from V and 0 bases from J, leaving 9 bases between.

The V gene is TRBV5-6, the J gene TRBJ2-1; 15 bases map to TRBD2. There are 15 residues in the CDR3. V lost 5 bases, J lost 9 bases, and 6 bases stayed unmatched. Per germline, CDR1 SGHDT and CDR2 YYEEEE. CDR3 amino acids: CASSAGLAGGLEQFF. Written as DNA, the CDR3 is TGTGCCAGCAGTGCCGGACTAGCGGGAGGGCTTGAGCAGTTCTTC.

The chain recombines TRBV27 with TRBJ2-1, with D perhaps TRBD2 (5 bases). In germline, CDR1 is MNHEY, CDR2 SMNVEV (reference sequence). This CDR3 has 17 amino acids. Trimming cost V 2 bases and J 0 bases, with 14 bases left between them. CDR3 DNA sequence: TGTGCCAGCAGTTTACTCGGGCGGGTAGTCTCCTACAATGAGCAGTTCTTC. Translation gives CASSLLGRVVSYNEQFF.